The present entry profiles one TCR beta chain with its context. At the DNA level, this CDR3 is encoded by other sequences in the same sample as well. Healthy bone marrow donors formed the donor group. Germline V gene sequence: CDR1 SGHTA, CDR2 FQGTGA. The CDR3 is 13 amino acids. V lost 5 bases and J 10 bases, leaving 15 bases between the germline ends. PCR amplification relied on 60 Vbeta primers (plus 13 Jbeta primers). Sequencing was performed with immunoSEQ multiplex PCR; in TCRdb, only in-frame clones are kept and a portion is missing. The sample has around 200,000 clones, 79% seen once. The data originate from a study of cytomegalovirus exposure and HLA in healthy donors.

The TCR comes from a woman aged 18-29 years in good health and CMV-seronegative. The chain recombines TRBV7-3 with TRBJ2-1, with D possibly being TRBD2 (5 bases). Sequenced input: PBMCs. The CDR3 DNA follows: TGTGCCAGCAGCCCCCGGGGTAGCGACGAGCAGTTCTTC. Translating it yields CASSPRGSDEQFF.